There are many counts of the clone carrying this T cell receptor (beta chain). Antigen specificity is unknown. This specimen belongs to a study of T-cell reconstitution after alpha-beta-depleted transplantation in children. The study, taken as a whole, reports: One year post-transplant, T-cell counts and diversity were largely derived from T cells produced anew. Expanded graft clones, several hundred of them, were reportedly the source of alpha-beta T cells about two months after transplant. For some patients, TCRbeta diversity was high at day 60 because of recipient T cells and thymic progenitors that survived.

V was shortened by 0 bases and J by 8 bases, with 18 bases between the two germline ends. The CDR3 runs to 16 residues. Germline lookup yields CDR1 SGHRS and CDR2 YFSETQ. For TCRbeta, the library was prepared with unique molecular identifiers. MiXCR, run by TCRdb on the PCR reads, gives a single entry per CDR3 protein. The sample has some 190,000 distinct CDR3 sequences; 11% are singletons. The sample consisted of PBMCs, taken before TCRalphabeta/CD19-depleted stem cell transplant. The rearrangement joins TRBV5-1 to TRBJ2-1; the D is unclear. The sequence came from a boy between 2 and 10 years old with acute myeloid leukemia, due to receive a stem cell transplant. CDR3 nucleotide sequence: TGCGCCAGCAGCTTGGGTCTTTTAGGAGCCAGCGATGAGCAGTTCTTC. This translates into CASSLGLLGASDEQFF.